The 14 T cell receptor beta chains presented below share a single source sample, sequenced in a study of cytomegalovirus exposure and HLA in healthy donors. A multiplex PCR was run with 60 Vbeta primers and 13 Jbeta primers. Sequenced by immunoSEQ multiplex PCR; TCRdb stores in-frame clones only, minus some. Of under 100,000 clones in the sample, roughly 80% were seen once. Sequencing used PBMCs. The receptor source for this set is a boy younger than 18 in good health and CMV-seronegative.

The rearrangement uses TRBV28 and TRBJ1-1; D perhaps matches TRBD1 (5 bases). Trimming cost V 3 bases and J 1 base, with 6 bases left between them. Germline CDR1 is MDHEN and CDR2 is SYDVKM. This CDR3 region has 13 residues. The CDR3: CASSFGGNTEAFF. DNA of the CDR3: TGTGCCAGCAGTTTCGGGGGGAACACTGAAGCTTTCTTT.

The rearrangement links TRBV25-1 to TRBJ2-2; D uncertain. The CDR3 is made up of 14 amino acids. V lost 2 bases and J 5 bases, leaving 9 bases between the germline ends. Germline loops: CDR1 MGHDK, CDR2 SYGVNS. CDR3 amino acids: CASSEVGDTGELFF. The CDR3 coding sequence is TGTGCCAGCAGTGAAGTTGGAGATACCGGGGAGCTGTTTTTT.

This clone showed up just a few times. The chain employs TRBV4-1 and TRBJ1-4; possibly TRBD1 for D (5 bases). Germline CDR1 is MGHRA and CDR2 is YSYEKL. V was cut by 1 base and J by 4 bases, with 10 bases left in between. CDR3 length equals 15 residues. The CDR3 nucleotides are TGCGCCAGCAGCCAAGGGGGGGGTTATAATGAAAAACTGTTTTTT. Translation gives CASSQGGGYNEKLFF.

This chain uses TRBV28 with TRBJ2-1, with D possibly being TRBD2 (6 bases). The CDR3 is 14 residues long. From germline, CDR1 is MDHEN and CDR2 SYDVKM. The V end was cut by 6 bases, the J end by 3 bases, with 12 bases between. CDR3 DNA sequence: TGTGCCAGCAGGGGGGGACTGCTCTACAATGAGCAGTTCTTC. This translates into CASRGGLLYNEQFF.

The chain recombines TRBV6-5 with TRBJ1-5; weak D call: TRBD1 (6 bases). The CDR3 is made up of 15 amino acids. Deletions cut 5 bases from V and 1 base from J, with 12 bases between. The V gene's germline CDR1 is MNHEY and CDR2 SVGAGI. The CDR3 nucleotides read TGTGCCAGCAGTCTCGGCAGGGGAAGCAATCAGCCCCAGCATTTT. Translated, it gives CASSLGRGSNQPQHF.

This chain's CDR3 is CASSTQGGGIGETQYF. The CDR3 region has the DNA TGTGCCAGCAGCACCCAAGGCGGGGGTATCGGAGAGACCCAGTACTTC. V and J are TRBV7-2 and TRBJ2-5; 7 bases are a match to TRBD2. Germline V CDR1 and CDR2: SGHTA, FQGNSA. J lost 4 bases, V lost 5 bases, and 13 bases had no gene match. The CDR3 consists of 16 residues.

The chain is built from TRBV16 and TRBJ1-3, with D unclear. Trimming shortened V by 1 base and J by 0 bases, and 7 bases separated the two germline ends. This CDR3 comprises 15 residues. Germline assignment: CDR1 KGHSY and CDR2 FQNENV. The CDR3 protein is CASSQWGGSGNTIYF. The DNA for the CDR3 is TGTGCCAGCAGCCAATGGGGAGGCTCTGGAAACACCATATATTTT.

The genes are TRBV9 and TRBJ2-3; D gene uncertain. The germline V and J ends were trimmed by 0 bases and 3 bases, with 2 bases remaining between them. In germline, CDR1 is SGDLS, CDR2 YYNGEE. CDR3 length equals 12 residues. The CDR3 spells CASSVATDTQYF. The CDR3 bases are TGTGCCAGCAGCGTAGCTACAGATACGCAGTATTTT.

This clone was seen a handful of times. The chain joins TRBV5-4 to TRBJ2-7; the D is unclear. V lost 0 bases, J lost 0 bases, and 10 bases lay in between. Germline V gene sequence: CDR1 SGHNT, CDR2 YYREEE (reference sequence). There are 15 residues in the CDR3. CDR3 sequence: CASSLDGLSSYEQYF. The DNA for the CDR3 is TGTGCCAGCAGCTTGGACGGGTTGAGCTCCTACGAGCAGTACTTC. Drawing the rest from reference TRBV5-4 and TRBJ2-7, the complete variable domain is ETGVTQSPTHLIKTRGQQVTLRCSSQSGHNTVSWYQQALGQGPQFIFQYYREEENGRGNFPPRFSGLQFPNYSSELNVNALELDDSALYLCASSLDGLSSYEQYFGPGTRLTVT.

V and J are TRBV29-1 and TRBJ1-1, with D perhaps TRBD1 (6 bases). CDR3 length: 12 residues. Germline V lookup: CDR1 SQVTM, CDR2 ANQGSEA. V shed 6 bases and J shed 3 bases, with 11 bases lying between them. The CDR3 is CSVQGSDTEAFF. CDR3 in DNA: TGCAGCGTCCAGGGGTCGGACACTGAAGCTTTCTTT.

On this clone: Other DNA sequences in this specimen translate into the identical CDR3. The CDR3 DNA sequence: TGTGCCAGCAGCGTAGGAGGGGGCCAAGAGACCCAGTACTTC. This codes for CASSVGGGQETQYF. The V call is TRBV9, the J call TRBJ2-5, with a weak D call TRBD1 (6 bases). V lost 0 bases and J 1 base, leaving 7 bases between the germline ends. Germline-derived CDR1 and CDR2 are SGDLS and YYNGEE. The CDR3 extends over 14 amino acids.

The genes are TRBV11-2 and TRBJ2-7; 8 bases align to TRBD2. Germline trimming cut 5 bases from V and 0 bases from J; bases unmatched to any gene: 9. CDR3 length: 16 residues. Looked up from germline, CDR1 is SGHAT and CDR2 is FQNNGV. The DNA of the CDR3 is TGTGCCAGCAGCGACCCGACTAGCGCCTTCTCCTACGAGCAGTACTTC. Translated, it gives CASSDPTSAFSYEQYF.

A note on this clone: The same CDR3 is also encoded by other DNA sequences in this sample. CDR3 nucleotides: TGTGCCAGCAGCGTAGGGACAGGGGGCACTGAAGCTTTCTTT. Its protein is CASSVGTGGTEAFF. The chain couples TRBV9 to TRBJ1-1; 10 nucleotides align to TRBD1. From germline, CDR1 is SGDLS and CDR2 YYNGEE. The junction had 0 bases not matched to a gene; V was cut back by 0 bases and J by 4 bases. The CDR3 covers 14 residues. The whole variable domain, filled in from reference TRBV9 and TRBJ1-1, reads DSGVTQTPKHLITATGQRVTLRCSPRSGDLSVYWYQQSLDQGLQFLIQYYNGEERAKGNILERFSAQQFPDLHSELNLSSLELGDSALYFCASSVGTGGTEAFFGQGTRLTVV.

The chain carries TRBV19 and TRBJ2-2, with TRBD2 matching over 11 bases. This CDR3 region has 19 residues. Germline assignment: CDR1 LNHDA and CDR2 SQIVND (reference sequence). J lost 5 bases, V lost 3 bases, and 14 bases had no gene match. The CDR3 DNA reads TGTGCCAGTAGTATGAATCGTCTAGCGGGAGGATTCTCGACCGGGGAGCTGTTTTTT. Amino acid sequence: CASSMNRLAGGFSTGELFF.